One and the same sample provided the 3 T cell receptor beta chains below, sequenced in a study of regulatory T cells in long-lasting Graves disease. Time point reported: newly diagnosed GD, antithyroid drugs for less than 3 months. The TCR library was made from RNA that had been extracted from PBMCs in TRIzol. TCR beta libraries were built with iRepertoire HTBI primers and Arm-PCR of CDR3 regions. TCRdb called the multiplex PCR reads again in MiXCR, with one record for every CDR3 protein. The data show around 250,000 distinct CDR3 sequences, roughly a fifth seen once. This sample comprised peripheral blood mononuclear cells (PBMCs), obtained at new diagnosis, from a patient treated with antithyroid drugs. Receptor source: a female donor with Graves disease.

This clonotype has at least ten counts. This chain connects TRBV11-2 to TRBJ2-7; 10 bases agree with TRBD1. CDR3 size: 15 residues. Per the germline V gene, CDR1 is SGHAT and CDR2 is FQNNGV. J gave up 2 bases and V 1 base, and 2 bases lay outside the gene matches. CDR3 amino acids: CASSLAGQGTYEQYF. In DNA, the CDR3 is TGTGCCAGCAGCTTAGCGGGACAGGGGACCTACGAGCAGTACTTC.

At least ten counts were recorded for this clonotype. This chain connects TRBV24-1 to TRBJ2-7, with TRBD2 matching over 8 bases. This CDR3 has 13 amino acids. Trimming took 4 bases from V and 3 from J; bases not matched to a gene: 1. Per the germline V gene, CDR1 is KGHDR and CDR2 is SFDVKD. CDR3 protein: CATSEAGGYEQYF. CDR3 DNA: TGTGCCACCAGTGAGGCGGGAGGCTACGAGCAGTACTTC.

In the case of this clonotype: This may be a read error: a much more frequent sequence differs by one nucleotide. This CDR3 reads CASSRSGQGGYEQYF. Written as DNA, the CDR3 is TGCGCCAGCAGTCGAAGTGGACAGGGGGGTTACGAGCAGTACTTC. This chain links TRBV4-1 with TRBJ2-7; 10 bases map to TRBD1. The germline V gene has CDR1 MGHRA and CDR2 YSYEKL. The CDR3 length is 15 residues. The ends lost 6 bases at V and 4 bases at J; junction bases unmatched: 9.